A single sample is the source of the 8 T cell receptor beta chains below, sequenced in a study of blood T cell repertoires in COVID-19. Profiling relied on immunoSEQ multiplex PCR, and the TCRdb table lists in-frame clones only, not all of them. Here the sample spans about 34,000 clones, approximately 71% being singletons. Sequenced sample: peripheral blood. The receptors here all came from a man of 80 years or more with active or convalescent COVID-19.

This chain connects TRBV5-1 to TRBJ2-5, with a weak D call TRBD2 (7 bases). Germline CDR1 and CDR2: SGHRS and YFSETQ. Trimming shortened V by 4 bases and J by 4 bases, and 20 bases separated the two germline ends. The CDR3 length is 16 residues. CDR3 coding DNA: TGCGCCAGCAGCCTTTTGGCGGGGGCGCTTGGAGAGACCCAGTACTTC. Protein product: CASSLLAGALGETQYF.

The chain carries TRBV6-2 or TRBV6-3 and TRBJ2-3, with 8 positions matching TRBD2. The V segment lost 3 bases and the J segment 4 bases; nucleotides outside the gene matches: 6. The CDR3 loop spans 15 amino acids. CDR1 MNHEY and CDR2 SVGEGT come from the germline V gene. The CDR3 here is CASSYRASGPDTQYF. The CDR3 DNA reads TGTGCCAGCAGTTATAGGGCTAGCGGGCCAGATACGCAGTATTTT.

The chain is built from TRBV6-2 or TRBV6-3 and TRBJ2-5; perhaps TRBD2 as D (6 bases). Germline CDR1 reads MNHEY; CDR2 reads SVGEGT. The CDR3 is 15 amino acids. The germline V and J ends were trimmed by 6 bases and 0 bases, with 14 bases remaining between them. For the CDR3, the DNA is TGTGCCAGCAGCCGGGCGGGGCAGAACCAAGAGACCCAGTACTTC. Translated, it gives CASSRAGQNQETQYF.

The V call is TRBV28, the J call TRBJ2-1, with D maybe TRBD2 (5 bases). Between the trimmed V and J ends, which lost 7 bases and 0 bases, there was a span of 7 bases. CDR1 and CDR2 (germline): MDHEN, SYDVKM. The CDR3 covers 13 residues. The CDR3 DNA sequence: TGTGCCAGCATGGGGAGCTCCTACAATGAGCAGTTCTTC. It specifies CASMGSSYNEQFF.

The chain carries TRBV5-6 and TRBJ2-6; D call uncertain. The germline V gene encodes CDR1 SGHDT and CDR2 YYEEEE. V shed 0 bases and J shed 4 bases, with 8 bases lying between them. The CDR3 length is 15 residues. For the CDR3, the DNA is TGTGCCAGCAGCTTGGGACAATCCGGGGCCAACGTCCTGACTTTC. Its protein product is CASSLGQSGANVLTF.

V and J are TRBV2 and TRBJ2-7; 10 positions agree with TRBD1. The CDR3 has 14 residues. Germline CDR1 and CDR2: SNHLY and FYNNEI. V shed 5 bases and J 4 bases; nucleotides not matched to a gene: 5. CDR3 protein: CASSLRDRGYEQYF. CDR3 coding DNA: TGTGCCAGCAGTCTCCGGGACAGGGGTTACGAGCAGTACTTC.

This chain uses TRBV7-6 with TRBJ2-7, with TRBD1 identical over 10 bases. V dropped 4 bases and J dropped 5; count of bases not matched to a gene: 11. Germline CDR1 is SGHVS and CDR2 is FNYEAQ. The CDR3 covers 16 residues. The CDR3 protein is CASSSVPDRGRDEQYF. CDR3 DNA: TGTGCCAGCAGCTCGGTCCCAGACAGGGGGCGCGACGAGCAGTACTTC.

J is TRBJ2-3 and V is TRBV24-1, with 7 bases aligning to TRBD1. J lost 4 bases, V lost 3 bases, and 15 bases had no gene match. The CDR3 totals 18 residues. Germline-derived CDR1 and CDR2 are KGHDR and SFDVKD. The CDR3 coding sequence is TGTGCCACCAGTGATGCCTTGCCCCCTACAGGGGCTGCAGATACGCAGTATTTT. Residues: CATSDALPPTGAADTQYF.